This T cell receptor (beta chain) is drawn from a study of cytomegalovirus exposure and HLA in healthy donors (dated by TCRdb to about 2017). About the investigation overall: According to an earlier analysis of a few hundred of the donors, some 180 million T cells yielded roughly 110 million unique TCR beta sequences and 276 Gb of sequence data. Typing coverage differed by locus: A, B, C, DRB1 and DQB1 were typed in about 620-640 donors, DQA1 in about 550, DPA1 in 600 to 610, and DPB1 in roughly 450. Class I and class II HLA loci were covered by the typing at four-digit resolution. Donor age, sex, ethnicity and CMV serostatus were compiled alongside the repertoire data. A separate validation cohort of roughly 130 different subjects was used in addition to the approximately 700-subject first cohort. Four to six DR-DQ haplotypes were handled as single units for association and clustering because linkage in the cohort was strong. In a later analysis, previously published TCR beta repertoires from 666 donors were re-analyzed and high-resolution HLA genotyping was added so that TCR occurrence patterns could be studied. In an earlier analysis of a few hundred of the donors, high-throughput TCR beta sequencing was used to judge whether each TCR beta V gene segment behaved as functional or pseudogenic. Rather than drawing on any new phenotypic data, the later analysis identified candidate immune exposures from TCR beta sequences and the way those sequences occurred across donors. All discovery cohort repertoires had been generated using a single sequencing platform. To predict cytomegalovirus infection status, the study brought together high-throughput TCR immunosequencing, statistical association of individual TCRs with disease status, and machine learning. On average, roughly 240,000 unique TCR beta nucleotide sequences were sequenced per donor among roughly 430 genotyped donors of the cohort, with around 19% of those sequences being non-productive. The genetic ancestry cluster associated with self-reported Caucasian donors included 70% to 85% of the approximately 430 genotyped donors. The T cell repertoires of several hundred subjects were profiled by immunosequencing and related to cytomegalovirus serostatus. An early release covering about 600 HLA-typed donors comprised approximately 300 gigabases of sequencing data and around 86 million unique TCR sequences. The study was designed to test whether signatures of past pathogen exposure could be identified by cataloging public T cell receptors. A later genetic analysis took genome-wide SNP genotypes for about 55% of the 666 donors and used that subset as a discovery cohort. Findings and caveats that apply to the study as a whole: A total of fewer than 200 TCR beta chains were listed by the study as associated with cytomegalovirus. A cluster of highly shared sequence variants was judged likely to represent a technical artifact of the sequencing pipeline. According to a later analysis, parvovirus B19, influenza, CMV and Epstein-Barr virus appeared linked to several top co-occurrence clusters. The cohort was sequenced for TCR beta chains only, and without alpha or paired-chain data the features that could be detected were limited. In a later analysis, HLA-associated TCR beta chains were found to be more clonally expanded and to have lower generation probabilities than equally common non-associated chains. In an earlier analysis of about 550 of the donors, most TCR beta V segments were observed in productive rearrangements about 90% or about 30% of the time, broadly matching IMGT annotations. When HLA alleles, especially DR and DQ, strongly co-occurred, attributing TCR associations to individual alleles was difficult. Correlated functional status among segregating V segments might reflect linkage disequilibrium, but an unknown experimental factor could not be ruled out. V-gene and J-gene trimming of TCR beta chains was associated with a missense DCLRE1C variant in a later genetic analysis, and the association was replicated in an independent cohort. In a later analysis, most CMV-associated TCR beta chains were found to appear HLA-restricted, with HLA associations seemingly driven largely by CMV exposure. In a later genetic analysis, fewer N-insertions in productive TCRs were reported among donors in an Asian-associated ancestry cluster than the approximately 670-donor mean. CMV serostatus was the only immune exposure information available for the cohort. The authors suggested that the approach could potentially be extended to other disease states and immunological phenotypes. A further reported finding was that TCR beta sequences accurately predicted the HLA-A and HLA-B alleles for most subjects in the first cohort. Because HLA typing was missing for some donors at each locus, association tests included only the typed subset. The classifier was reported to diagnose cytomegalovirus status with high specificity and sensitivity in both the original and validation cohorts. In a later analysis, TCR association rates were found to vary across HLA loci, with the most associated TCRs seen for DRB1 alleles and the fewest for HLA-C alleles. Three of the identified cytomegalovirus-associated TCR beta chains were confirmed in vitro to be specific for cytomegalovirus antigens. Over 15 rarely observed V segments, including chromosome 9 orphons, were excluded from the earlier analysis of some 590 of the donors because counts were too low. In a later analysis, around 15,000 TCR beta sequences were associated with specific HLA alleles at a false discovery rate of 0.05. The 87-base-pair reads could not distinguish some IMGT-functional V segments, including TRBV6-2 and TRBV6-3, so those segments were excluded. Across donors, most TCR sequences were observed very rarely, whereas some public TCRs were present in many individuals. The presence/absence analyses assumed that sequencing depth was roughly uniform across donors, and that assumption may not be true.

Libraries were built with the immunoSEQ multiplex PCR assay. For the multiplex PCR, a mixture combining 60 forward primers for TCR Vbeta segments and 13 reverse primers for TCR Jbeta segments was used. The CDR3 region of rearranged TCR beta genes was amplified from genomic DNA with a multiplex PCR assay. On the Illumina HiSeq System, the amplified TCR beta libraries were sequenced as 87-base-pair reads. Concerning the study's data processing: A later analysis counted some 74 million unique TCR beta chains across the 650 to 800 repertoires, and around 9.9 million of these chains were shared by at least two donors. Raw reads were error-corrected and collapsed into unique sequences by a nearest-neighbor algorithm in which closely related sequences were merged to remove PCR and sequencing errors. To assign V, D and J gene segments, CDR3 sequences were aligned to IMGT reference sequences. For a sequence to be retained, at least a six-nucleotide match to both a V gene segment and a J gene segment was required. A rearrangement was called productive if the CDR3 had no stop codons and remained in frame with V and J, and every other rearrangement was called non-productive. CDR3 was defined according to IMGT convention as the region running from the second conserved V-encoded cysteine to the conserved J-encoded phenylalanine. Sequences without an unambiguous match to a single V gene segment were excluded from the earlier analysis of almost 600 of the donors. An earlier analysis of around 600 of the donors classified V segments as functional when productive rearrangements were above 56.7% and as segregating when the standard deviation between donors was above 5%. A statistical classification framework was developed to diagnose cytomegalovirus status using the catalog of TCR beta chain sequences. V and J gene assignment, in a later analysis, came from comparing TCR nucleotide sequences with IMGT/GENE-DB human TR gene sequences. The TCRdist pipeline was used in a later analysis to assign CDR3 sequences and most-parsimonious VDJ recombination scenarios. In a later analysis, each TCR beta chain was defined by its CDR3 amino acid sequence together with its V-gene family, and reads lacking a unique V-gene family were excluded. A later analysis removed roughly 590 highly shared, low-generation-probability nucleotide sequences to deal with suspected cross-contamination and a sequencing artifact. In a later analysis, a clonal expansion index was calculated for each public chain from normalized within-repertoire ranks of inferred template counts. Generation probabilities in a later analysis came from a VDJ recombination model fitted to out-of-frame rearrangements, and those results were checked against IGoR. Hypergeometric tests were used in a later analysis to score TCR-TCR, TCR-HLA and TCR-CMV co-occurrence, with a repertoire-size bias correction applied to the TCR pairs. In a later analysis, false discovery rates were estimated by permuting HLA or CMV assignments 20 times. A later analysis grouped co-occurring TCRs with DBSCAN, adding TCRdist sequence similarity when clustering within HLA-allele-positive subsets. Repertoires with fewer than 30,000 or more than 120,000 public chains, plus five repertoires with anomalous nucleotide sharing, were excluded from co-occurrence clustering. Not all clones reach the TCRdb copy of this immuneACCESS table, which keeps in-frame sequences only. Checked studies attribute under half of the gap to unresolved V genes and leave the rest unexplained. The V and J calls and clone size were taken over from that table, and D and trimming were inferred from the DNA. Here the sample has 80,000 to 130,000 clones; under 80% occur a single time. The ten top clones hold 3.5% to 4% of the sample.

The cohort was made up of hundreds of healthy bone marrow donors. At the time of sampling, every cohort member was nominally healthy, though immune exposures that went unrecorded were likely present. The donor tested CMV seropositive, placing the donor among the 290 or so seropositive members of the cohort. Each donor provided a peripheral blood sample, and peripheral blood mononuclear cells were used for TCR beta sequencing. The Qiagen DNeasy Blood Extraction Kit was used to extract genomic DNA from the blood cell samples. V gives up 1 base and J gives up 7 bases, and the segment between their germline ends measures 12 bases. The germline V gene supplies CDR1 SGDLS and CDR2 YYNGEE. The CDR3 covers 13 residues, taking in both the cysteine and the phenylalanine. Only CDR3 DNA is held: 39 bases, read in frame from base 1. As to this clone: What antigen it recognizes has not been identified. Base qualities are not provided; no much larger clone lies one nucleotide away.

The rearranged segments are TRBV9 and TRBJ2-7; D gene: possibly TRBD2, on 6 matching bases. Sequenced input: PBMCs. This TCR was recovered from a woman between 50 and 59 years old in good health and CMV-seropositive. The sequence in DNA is TGTGCCAGCAGCGTACGGGACTCTGGGGAGCAGTACTTC. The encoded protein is CASSVRDSGEQYF.